These 32 T cell receptor beta chains were sequenced from one sample in a study of shared clonotypes between healthy human individuals. Here immunoSEQ multiplex PCR was the method, and the copy in TCRdb shows in-frame clones only, minus some. This sample has about 480,000 clones, with about three quarters found just once. The sequenced sample was PBMCs. The origin of the receptors is a woman aged 35 to 49 in good health. Some clones in this sample may be carry-over from other donors' samples.

This clone was recorded once. The chain uses TRBV11-2 and TRBJ2-3; D may match TRBD1 or TRBD2 (5 bases each). Trimming took 5 bases from V and 1 from J, leaving 22 bases between them. There are 18 residues in the CDR3. Germline loops: CDR1 SGHAT, CDR2 FQNNGV. CDR3 DNA sequence: TGTGCCAGCAGCCCCGCGCAGCAGCGGATGGGGGGCACAGATACGCAGTATTTT. Translating gives CASSPAQQRMGGTDTQYF.

This chain joins TRBV6-1 and TRBJ1-1; D is possibly TRBD1 (6 bases). Germline V gives CDR1 MNHNS, CDR2 SASEGT. V was cut by 9 bases and J by 6 bases, with 23 bases left in between. The CDR3 totals 15 residues. CDR3: CASLPPRGGQAEAFF. The CDR3 bases are TGTGCCAGTTTGCCACCGCGAGGGGGGCAGGCTGAAGCTTTCTTT.

In the case of this clone: A much larger clone differs from this one at a single base, so this may be a read error. Here the CDR3 DNA reads TGCAGCGTTCTGATGCAGGGTGCGGGCAAGCAGTACTTC. Protein product: CSVLMQGAGKQYF. This rearrangement joins TRBV29-1 to TRBJ2-7; the D gene could be TRBD1 or TRBD2 (5 bases each). Germline V lookup: CDR1 SQVTM, CDR2 ANQGSEA. V lost 5 bases, J lost 8 bases, and 19 bases lay in between. The CDR3 runs 13 residues.

This clone was picked up a small number of times. This chain connects TRBV20-1 to TRBJ2-3; D call uncertain. V lost 6 bases, J lost 6 bases, and 10 bases lay in between. CDR1 is DFQATT and CDR2 is SNEGSKA in the germline V gene (reference sequence). The length of the CDR3 is 11 residues. The DNA for the CDR3 is TGCAGTGCAGGACCTTGGGATACGCAGTATTTT. Protein: CSAGPWDTQYF.

A few counts support this clone. V and J are TRBV18 and TRBJ2-2; D is possibly TRBD1 or TRBD2 (7 bases each). Per the germline V gene, CDR1 is KGHSH and CDR2 is LQKENI. The length of the CDR3 is 16 residues. Trimming left V 6 bases short and J 3 bases short, with 17 bases between. CDR3 residues: CASSPQGGAYTGELFF. The CDR3 DNA follows: TGTGCCAGCTCGCCCCAGGGGGGGGCCTACACCGGGGAGCTGTTTTTT.

The chain uses TRBV6-1 and TRBJ1-4; D unresolved. Germline V gene lookup returns CDR1 MNHNS and CDR2 SASEGT. CDR3 size: 13 residues. Trimming removed 0 bases at V and 10 bases at J, with 9 bases between. The CDR3 loop reads CASSEARAVKLFF. Written as DNA, the CDR3 is TGTGCCAGCAGTGAAGCAAGGGCCGTAAAACTGTTTTTT.

The chain employs TRBV5-4 and TRBJ2-5; D remains ambiguous. This CDR3 comprises 14 residues. V dropped 2 bases and J dropped 6 bases, with 14 bases sitting between them. Germline-derived CDR1 and CDR2 are SGHNT and YYREEE (reference sequence). CDR3 nucleotide sequence: TGTGCCAGCAGCTTTGGGCCACTTCAGAAGACCCAGTACTTC. Residues: CASSFGPLQKTQYF. Full variable domain (rest looked up from reference TRBV5-4 and TRBJ2-5): ETGVTQSPTHLIKTRGQQVTLRCSSQSGHNTVSWYQQALGQGPQFIFQYYREEENGRGNFPPRFSGLQFPNYSSELNVNALELDDSALYLCASSFGPLQKTQYFGPGTRLLVL.

The DNA for the CDR3 is TGCGCCAGCAGCTTGTCCAGGGCCCCACCAGACTATGGCTACACCTTC. Translating gives CASSLSRAPPDYGYTF. The rearrangement links TRBV5-1 to TRBJ1-2, with D possibly being TRBD1 (5 bases). V was pared by 1 base and J by 3 bases, with 16 bases between. The CDR3 runs to 16 residues. Germline V CDR1 and CDR2: SGHRS, YFSETQ.

The V and J genes are TRBV7-9 and TRBJ1-5; 7 bases agree with TRBD1. V lost 1 base, J lost 11 bases, and 5 bases stayed unmatched. Germline-derived CDR1 and CDR2 are SEHNR and FQNEAQ (reference sequence). This CDR3 contains 13 residues. CDR3: CASSLGDSRAQHF. The DNA for the CDR3 is TGTGCCAGCAGCTTAGGGGACAGCCGGGCCCAGCATTTT. Complete variable domain (other parts from reference TRBV7-9 and TRBJ1-5): DTGVSQNPRHKITKRGQNVTFRCDPISEHNRLYWYRQTLGQGPEFLTYFQNEAQLEKSRLLSDRFSAERPKGSFSTLEIQRTEQGDSAMYLCASSLGDSRAQHFGDGTRLSIL.

For the CDR3, the DNA is TGTGCCAGCAGCCATTACAATGAGCAGTTCTTC. Encoded protein: CASSHYNEQFF. This chain joins TRBV11-2 and TRBJ2-1; D call uncertain. This CDR3 is 11 amino acids long. Trimming took off 5 bases at V and 4 bases at J, with 3 bases between the two ends. CDR1 and CDR2 (germline): SGHAT, FQNNGV.

V gene TRBV30 combines with J gene TRBJ2-1; 7 bases are shared with TRBD2. Germline CDR1 and CDR2: GTSNPN and SVGIG (reference sequence). CDR3 length equals 13 residues. With V trimmed by 2 bases and J by 3 bases, 1 base remained unmatched. For the CDR3, the DNA is TGTGCCTGGAGTACTAGCGACTACAATGAGCAGTTCTTC. Its translation is CAWSTSDYNEQFF. The complete variable domain, with remaining parts taken from reference TRBV30 and TRBJ2-1, reads SQTIHQWPATLVQPVGSPLSLECTVEGTSNPNLYWYRQAAGRGLQLLFYSVGIGQISSEVPQNLSASRPQDRQFILSSKKLLLSDSGFYLCAWSTSDYNEQFFGPGTRLTVL.

This clone has a single count. This chain joins TRBV7-8 and TRBJ2-2; D remains ambiguous. The germline CDR1 and CDR2 sequences are SGHVS and FQNEAQ. The V and J ends lost 5 bases and 2 bases respectively, with 15 bases between them. CDR3 size: 16 residues. In DNA, the CDR3 is TGTGCCAGCAGCCAAAGGGTGCTACGAAACACCGGGGAGCTGTTTTTT. It translates to CASSQRVLRNTGELFF.

This clone was observed a handful of times. The chain uses TRBV7-8 and TRBJ2-7; TRBD1 matches 7 bases. The CDR3 runs to 16 residues. CDR1 and CDR2 (germline): SGHVS, FQNEAQ. Trimming removed 6 bases from V and 6 bases from J; junction bases left unmatched: 17. Here the CDR3 DNA reads TGTGCCAGCAGTTGGAAATTGGACAGGACAATCTTCGAGCAGTACTTC. Protein: CASSWKLDRTIFEQYF.

CDR3 sequence reads: CATSKLPGLASGELFF. The CDR3 DNA sequence: TGTGCCACCAGCAAACTCCCGGGACTAGCCTCCGGGGAGCTGTTTTTT. This sequence joins TRBV15 and TRBJ2-2; 9 nucleotides match TRBD2. After removal of 4 bases from V and 6 bases from J, the junction contained 9 bases not matched to a gene. The CDR3 covers 16 residues. Germline assignment: CDR1 LNHNV and CDR2 YYDKDF (reference sequence).

The chain employs TRBV27 and TRBJ1-2; D not resolved. Trimming cost V 2 bases and J 6 bases, with 10 bases left between them. The length of the CDR3 is 13 residues. Germline assignment: CDR1 MNHEY and CDR2 SMNVEV (reference sequence). The CDR3 spells CASSLNAGNGYTF. The CDR3, as DNA: TGTGCCAGCAGTTTAAACGCCGGGAATGGCTACACCTTC.

The gene calls are TRBV7-9 and TRBJ2-1; TRBD2 aligns across 11 bases. CDR1 SEHNR and CDR2 FQNEAQ come from the germline V gene (reference sequence). The CDR3 runs to 19 residues. The ends lost 3 bases at V and 7 bases at J; junction bases unmatched: 17. In nucleotides, the CDR3 is TGTGCCAGCAGCTTCGGACTAGCGGGTATAACAGACAAACGTAATGAGCAGTTCTTC. Amino acid sequence: CASSFGLAGITDKRNEQFF.

The chain links TRBV10-3 to TRBJ1-3; no reliable D call. The CDR3 loop spans 12 amino acids. Trimming stripped 8 bases from V and 0 bases from J, with 5 bases between. Germline-derived CDR1 and CDR2 are ENHRY and SYGVKD. The CDR3 DNA sequence: TGTGCCATCGGACCCTCTGGAAACACCATATATTTT. It is translated as CAIGPSGNTIYF.

The rearrangement joins TRBV18 to TRBJ2-2; no definite D call. Trimming stripped 3 bases from V and 1 base from J, with 6 bases between. The CDR3 is 14 residues long. Germline V CDR1 and CDR2: KGHSH, LQKENI. In DNA, the CDR3 is TGTGCCAGCTCACCGTGGGAGAACACCGGGGAGCTGTTTTTT. This encodes CASSPWENTGELFF.

About this clone: Its ends do not fully match the called genes, so a read error is possible. Other DNA sequences in the same sample also yield this CDR3. The chain combines TRBV10-3 with TRBJ2-1; 13 nucleotides agree with TRBD2. Per germline, CDR1 ENHRY and CDR2 SYGVKD. This CDR3 spans 15 amino acids. As DNA, the CDR3 is TGCGCCATCAGTGAAGGACTAGCGGGAGACAATGAGCAGTTCTTC. Protein product: CAISEGLAGDNEQFF.

This clone has a count of ten or more. J is TRBJ1-1 and V is TRBV29-1; 9 bases map to TRBD1. The germline CDR1 and CDR2 sequences are SQVTM and ANQGSEA. The length of the CDR3 is 14 residues. V lost 7 bases to trimming and J lost 5 bases; unmatched junction nucleotides: 11. The CDR3 DNA sequence: TGCAGCGGGATGCTACAGGGGGCGTGGACTGAAGCTTTCTTT. Protein product: CSGMLQGAWTEAFF. Full variable domain (remainder filled in from reference TRBV29-1 and TRBJ1-1): SAVISQKPSRDICQRGTSLTIQCQVDSQVTMMFWYRQQPGQSLTLIATANQGSEATYESGFVIDKFPISRPNLTFSTLTVSNMSPEDSSIYLCSGMLQGAWTEAFFGQGTRLTVV.

The rearrangement joins TRBV15 to TRBJ2-5, with D perhaps matching TRBD2 (5 bases). V was clipped by 3 bases and J by 7 bases, with 21 bases between them. Germline values: CDR1 LNHNV, CDR2 YYDKDF (reference sequence). CDR3 size: 16 residues. CDR3 bases: TGTGCCACCAGCAGGGGTAGCGAACCCGGAAGCTGGACCCAGTACTTC. Encoded protein: CATSRGSEPGSWTQYF.

This rearrangement joins TRBV5-1 to TRBJ2-5, with TRBD1 matching over 7 bases. Per germline, CDR1 SGHRS and CDR2 YFSETQ. Losses at the gene ends were 3 bases for V and 4 bases for J; bases not matched to a gene: 3. The length of the CDR3 is 13 residues. The CDR3 DNA reads as TGCGCCAGCAGCTCGACAGGGAGAGAGACCCAGTACTTC. Amino acids: CASSSTGRETQYF.

The chain recombines TRBV7-9 with TRBJ2-7; the D gene is possibly TRBD2 (5 bases). The germline V gene has CDR1 SEHNR and CDR2 FQNEAQ (reference sequence). This CDR3 is 14 amino acids long. V lost 5 bases to trimming and J lost 2 bases, with 13 bases between them. The CDR3 nucleotides are TGTGCCAGCAGCCCTCCGCACGGGGCCTACGAGCAGTACTTC. Its protein product is CASSPPHGAYEQYF.

The chain carries TRBV5-1 and TRBJ2-3; maybe TRBD2 (5 bases). This CDR3 has 14 residues. V was clipped by 4 bases and J by 6 bases, with 15 bases between them. Germline V gene data show CDR1 as SGHRS and CDR2 as YFSETQ. As DNA, the CDR3 is TGCGCCAGCAGCGAGGTGGGAGTATCCGATACGCAGTATTTT. Translating gives CASSEVGVSDTQYF.

The chain recombines TRBV6-5 with TRBJ1-2; 9 nucleotides agree with TRBD1. CDR3 size: 14 residues. V lost 2 bases, J lost 6 bases, and 4 bases stayed unmatched. Germline CDR1 and CDR2: MNHEY and SVGAGI. CDR3 coding DNA: TGTGCCAGCAGTTACAGTAGGACAGGGGATGGCTACACCTTC. It yields the protein CASSYSRTGDGYTF.

V gene TRBV14 combines with J gene TRBJ2-7, with unresolved D. The V and J ends lost 5 bases and 4 bases respectively, with 12 bases between them. The CDR3 is 13 amino acids. Germline V gene lookup returns CDR1 SGHDN and CDR2 FVKESK. The CDR3 reads CASSYSLGYEQYF. The CDR3 DNA is TGTGCCAGCAGCTACAGTCTCGGATACGAGCAGTACTTC.

The chain carries TRBV14 and TRBJ2-5; weak D call: TRBD1 (5 bases). With 5 bases removed from V and 3 bases from J, the gap between germline ends came to 16 bases. Germline-derived CDR1 and CDR2 are SGHDN and FVKESK. CDR3 size: 15 residues. DNA of the CDR3: TGTGCCAGCAGCTCTTTTGCACAGGCCGAAGAGACCCAGTACTTC. It codes for CASSSFAQAEETQYF. The variable domain in full, with the rest retrieved from reference TRBV14 and TRBJ2-5, is EAGVTQFPSHSVIEKGQTVTLRCDPISGHDNLYWYRRVMGKEIKFLLHFVKESKQDESGMPNNRFLAERTGGTYSTLKVQPAELEDSGVYFCASSSFAQAEETQYFGPGTRLLVL.

A remark on this clone: This sample also contains other DNA sequences that code for the same CDR3. The V gene is TRBV10-1, the J gene TRBJ2-7; 7 nucleotides agree with TRBD2. V trimming: 4 bases; J trimming: 4 bases; junction bases outside the gene matches: 4. Germline CDR1 and CDR2: WNHNN and SYGVQD (reference sequence). The CDR3 runs to 13 residues. For the CDR3, the DNA is TGCGCCAGCAGTGCCAGCGGGACGTACGAGCAGTACTTC. Translated: CASSASGTYEQYF.

The V call is TRBV21-1, the J call TRBJ2-3; TRBD2 is the table's D call and was not checked against the DNA. TRBV21-1 is a recognized pseudogene. This CDR3 has 17 amino acids. The CDR3: CAYSNPLLAGAPVTQYF. The CDR3 DNA sequence: TGTGCCTACTCCAACCCCTTACTAGCGGGAGCGCCTGTGACGCAGTATTTT.

The count of this clone is one. The rearrangement links TRBV6-5 to TRBJ1-2, with 8 positions matching TRBD1. The V segment lost 0 bases and the J segment 8 bases; nucleotides outside the gene matches: 11. This CDR3 contains 16 residues. In germline, CDR1 is MNHEY, CDR2 SVGAGI. DNA for the CDR3: TGTGCCAGCAGTTACTCAGGGACAGGCCAAGGTGGGGGCTACACCTTC. It codes for CASSYSGTGQGGGYTF.

The chain joins TRBV7-2 to TRBJ2-7; D not certain. V shed 0 bases and J shed 0 bases, with 6 bases lying between them. The CDR3 loop spans 14 amino acids. The germline V gene has CDR1 SGHTA and CDR2 FQGNSA. This CDR3 reads CASSLAGTSYEQYF. The DNA of the CDR3 is TGTGCCAGCAGCTTAGCGGGAACCTCCTACGAGCAGTACTTC.

The V gene is TRBV28, the J gene TRBJ2-7, with D hard to call. CDR1 is MDHEN and CDR2 is SYDVKM in the germline V gene. V lost 5 bases and J lost 2, with 10 bases in between. The CDR3 covers 13 residues. The CDR3 nucleotides read TGTGCCAGCAGTCCCCAGGTCACCTACGAGCAGTACTTC. Translation: CASSPQVTYEQYF.